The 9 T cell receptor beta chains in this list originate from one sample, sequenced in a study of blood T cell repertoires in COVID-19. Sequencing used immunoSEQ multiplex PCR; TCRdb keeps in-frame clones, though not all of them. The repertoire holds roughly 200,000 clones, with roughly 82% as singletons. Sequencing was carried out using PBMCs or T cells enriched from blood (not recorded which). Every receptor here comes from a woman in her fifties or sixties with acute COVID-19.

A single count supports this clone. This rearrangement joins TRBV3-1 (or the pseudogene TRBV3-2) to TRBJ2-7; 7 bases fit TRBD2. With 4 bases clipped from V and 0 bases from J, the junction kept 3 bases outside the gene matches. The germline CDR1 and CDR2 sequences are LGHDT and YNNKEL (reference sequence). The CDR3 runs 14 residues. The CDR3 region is CASSPERGSYEQYF. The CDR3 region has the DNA TGTGCCAGCAGCCCAGAGCGGGGCTCCTACGAGCAGTACTTC.

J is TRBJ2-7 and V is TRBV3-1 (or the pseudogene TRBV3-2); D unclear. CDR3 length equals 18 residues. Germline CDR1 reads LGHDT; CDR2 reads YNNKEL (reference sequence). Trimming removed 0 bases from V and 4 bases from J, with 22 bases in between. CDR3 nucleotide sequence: TGTGCCAGCAGCCAAGATAGGTTCGGCAGGCGTTCCCCGTACGAGCAGTACGTC. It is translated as CASSQDRFGRRSPYEQYV.

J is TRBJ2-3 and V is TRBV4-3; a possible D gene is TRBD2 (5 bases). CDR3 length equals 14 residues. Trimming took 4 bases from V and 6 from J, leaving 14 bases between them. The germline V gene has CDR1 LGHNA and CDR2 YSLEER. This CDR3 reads CASSPKIGLDTQYF. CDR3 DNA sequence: TGCGCCAGCAGCCCGAAAATAGGACTGGATACGCAGTATTTT.

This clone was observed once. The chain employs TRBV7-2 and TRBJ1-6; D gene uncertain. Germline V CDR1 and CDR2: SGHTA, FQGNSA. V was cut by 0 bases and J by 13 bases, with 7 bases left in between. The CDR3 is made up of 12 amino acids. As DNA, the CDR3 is TGTGCCAGCAGCTTAGCTGAGGGTCCCCTCCACTTT. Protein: CASSLAEGPLHF.

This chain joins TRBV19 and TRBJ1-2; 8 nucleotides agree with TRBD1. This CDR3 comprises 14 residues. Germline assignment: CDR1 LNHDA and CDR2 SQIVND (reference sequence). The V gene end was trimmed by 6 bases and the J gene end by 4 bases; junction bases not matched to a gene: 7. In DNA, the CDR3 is TGTGCCAGTAGATCAGACAGGGGAGGCTATGGCTACACCTTC. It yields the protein CASRSDRGGYGYTF.

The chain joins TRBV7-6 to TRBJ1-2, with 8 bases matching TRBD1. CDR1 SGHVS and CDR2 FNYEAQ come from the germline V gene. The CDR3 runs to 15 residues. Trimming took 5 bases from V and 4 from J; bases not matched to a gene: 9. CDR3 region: CASSPLSGTGYGYTF. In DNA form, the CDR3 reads TGTGCCAGCAGCCCTCTTTCCGGGACAGGCTATGGCTACACCTTC.

CDR3 in DNA: TGTGCCAGCAGCCAATCTAGGCATGCGGGAAACACCATATATTTT. Residues: CASSQSRHAGNTIYF. This sequence joins TRBV4-2 and TRBJ1-3; D is unclear. The germline V gene encodes CDR1 LGHNA and CDR2 YNFKEQ. V dropped 2 bases and J dropped 4 bases, with 12 bases sitting between them. This CDR3 region has 15 residues.

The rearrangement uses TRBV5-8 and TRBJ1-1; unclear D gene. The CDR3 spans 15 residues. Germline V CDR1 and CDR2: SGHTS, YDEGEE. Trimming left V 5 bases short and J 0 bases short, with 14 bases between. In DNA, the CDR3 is TGTGCCAGCAGACCGGGATACAATTTGAACACTGAAGCTTTCTTT. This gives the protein CASRPGYNLNTEAFF.

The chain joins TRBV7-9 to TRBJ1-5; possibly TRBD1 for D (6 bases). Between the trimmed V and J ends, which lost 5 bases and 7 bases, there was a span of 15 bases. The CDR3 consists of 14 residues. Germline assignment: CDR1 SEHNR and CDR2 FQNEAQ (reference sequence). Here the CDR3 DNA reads TGTGCCAGCAGCCCTGAGGCCCAGGGGCAGCCCCAGCATTTT. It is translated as CASSPEAQGQPQHF.